The 27 T cell receptor beta chains in this list originate from one sample, sequenced in a study of PD-1 blockade in classical Hodgkin lymphoma. No patient escaped relapse after autologous stem cell transplantation, and brentuximab vedotin exposure varied. Clones were sequenced by immunoSEQ multiplex PCR, and TCRdb holds only the in-frame ones, with some missing. The sample holds tens of thousands of clones, about 72% seen once. The sample here was peripheral blood mononuclear cells (PBMCs), taken at baseline. These receptor sequences come from a human donor with classical Hodgkin lymphoma.

The rearrangement links TRBV7-9 to TRBJ1-3; no clear D gene. The CDR3 is 13 residues long. The germline V gene has CDR1 SEHNR and CDR2 FQNEAQ (reference sequence). Trimming left V 5 bases short and J 7 bases short, with 12 bases between. In DNA form, the CDR3 reads TGTGCCAGCAGCCCTGGCGTGGGGAACACCATATATTTT. Translating it yields CASSPGVGNTIYF.

This clone was detected once. The V call is TRBV19, the J call TRBJ2-2; D perhaps matches TRBD1 (6 bases). V lost 4 bases to trimming and J lost 4 bases, with 19 bases between them. The CDR3 is 17 amino acids. Germline values: CDR1 LNHDA, CDR2 SQIVND (reference sequence). CDR3 loop: CASSTKVGRGPTGELFF. As DNA, the CDR3 is TGTGCCAGTAGTACCAAAGTGGGCAGGGGCCCCACCGGGGAGCTGTTTTTT. The full variable domain, with the rest looked up from reference TRBV19 and TRBJ2-2, is DGGITQSPKYLFRKEGQNVTLSCEQNLNHDAMYWYRQDPGQGLRLIYYSQIVNDFQKGDIAEGYSVSREKKESFPLTVTSAQKNPTAFYLCASSTKVGRGPTGELFFGEGSRLTVL.

This clone was counted a few times. The V call is TRBV29-1, the J call TRBJ2-2; TRBD2 matches at 9 bases. This CDR3 has 15 residues. V shed 5 bases, J shed 0 bases, and the junction held 4 bases outside the gene matches. Germline V gene data show CDR1 as SQVTM and CDR2 as ANQGSEA. The DNA for the CDR3 is TGCAGCGTTATACTAGCGGGTGCGAACACCGGGGAGCTGTTTTTT. Protein product: CSVILAGANTGELFF.

This clone was detected once. The chain employs TRBV25-1 and TRBJ1-3; D ambiguous. Germline CDR1 and CDR2: MGHDK and SYGVNS. The CDR3 length is 16 residues. Trimming took off 1 base at V and 4 bases at J, with 14 bases between the two ends. The CDR3 is CASSEFVWAVGNTIYF. The CDR3 DNA is TGTGCCAGCAGTGAATTTGTATGGGCGGTCGGAAACACCATATATTTT.

The chain couples TRBV19 to TRBJ2-5; 7 nucleotides align to TRBD1. Germline CDR1 reads LNHDA; CDR2 reads SQIVND (reference sequence). The CDR3 spans 15 residues. With 3 bases clipped from V and 2 bases from J, the junction kept 6 bases outside the gene matches. The CDR3 DNA is TGTGCCAGTAGTATCTGGGACAGACCTCAAGAGACCCAGTACTTC. Translating gives CASSIWDRPQETQYF.

Comments on this clone: At one of its ends the junction is not consistent with the germline gene, which may arise from a read error. The V call is TRBV6-5, the J call TRBJ2-1; 10 bases fit TRBD2. The CDR3 extends over 15 amino acids. The germline V gene has CDR1 MNHEY and CDR2 SVGAGI. The CDR3 here is CASSYSTSGNNKQFF. Written as DNA, the CDR3 is TGTGCCAGCAGTTACTCAACTAGCGGGAACAATAAGCAGTTCTTC.

The CDR3 loop reads CASSYGTGKYEQYF. In nucleotides, the CDR3 is TGTGCCAGCAGTTACGGGACGGGAAAATACGAGCAGTACTTC. The chain joins TRBV6-6 to TRBJ2-7; D might be TRBD1 or TRBD2, each matching 5 bases. V gave up 2 bases and J gave up 4 bases, with 12 bases separating them. CDR3 length: 14 amino acids. In germline, CDR1 is MNHNY, CDR2 SVGAGI (reference sequence).

The chain combines TRBV27 with TRBJ2-7; 12 bases map to TRBD2. This CDR3 spans 17 amino acids. The junction had 12 bases not matched to a gene; V was cut back by 6 bases and J by 3 bases. CDR1 is MNHEY, CDR2 SMNVEV, per germline (reference sequence). The DNA for the CDR3 is TGTGCCAGCAGGAATCTAGCGGGAGGGTCGAGCTACTACGAGCAGTACTTC. Translated: CASRNLAGGSSYYEQYF.

The rearrangement uses TRBV7-3 and TRBJ2-5; tentatively, D is TRBD2 (6 bases). The CDR3 has 14 residues. CDR1 is SGHTA and CDR2 is FQGTGA in the germline V gene. V was pared by 5 bases and J by 5 bases, with 15 bases between. CDR3 nucleotide sequence: TGTGCCAGCAGCCGTTCGGTGGGGGGTGAGACCCAGTACTTC. Its translation: CASSRSVGGETQYF.

This rearrangement joins TRBV7-8 to TRBJ2-5; TRBD1 matches 7 bases. With V trimmed by 3 bases and J by 3 bases, 4 bases remained unmatched. The germline CDR1 and CDR2 sequences are SGHVS and FQNEAQ. The CDR3 covers 14 residues. CDR3 bases: TGTGCCAGCAGCTTTTTAACAGGGGAAGAGACCCAGTACTTC. Its protein product is CASSFLTGEETQYF.

V is TRBV28 and J is TRBJ1-1; D not resolved. The V end was cut by 1 base, the J end by 4 bases, with 7 bases between. The CDR3 has 13 residues. Germline lookup yields CDR1 MDHEN and CDR2 SYDVKM. CDR3 residues: CASSLSSITEAFF. The CDR3 DNA is TGTGCCAGCAGTTTATCCTCTATCACTGAAGCTTTCTTT.

The V call is TRBV6-5, the J call TRBJ1-5, with TRBD1 as a possible D gene (5 bases). The germline CDR1 and CDR2 sequences are MNHEY and SVGAGI. CDR3 length equals 15 residues. Trimming removed 0 bases at V and 4 bases at J, with 10 bases between. CDR3 DNA: TGTGCCAGCAGTTACTCGGAGGGGATTAATCAGCCCCAGCATTTT. It specifies CASSYSEGINQPQHF.

J is TRBJ1-5 and V is TRBV19; tentatively, D is TRBD1 (5 bases). The CDR3 covers 12 residues. CDR1 is LNHDA and CDR2 is SQIVND in the germline V gene (reference sequence). Trimming left V 7 bases short and J 6 bases short, with 10 bases between. DNA of the CDR3: TGTGCCAGTACTGTAGGGGTTCAGCCCCAGCATTTT. Its translation: CASTVGVQPQHF.

The chain joins TRBV7-9 to TRBJ2-5, with 8 positions matching TRBD2. CDR1 SEHNR and CDR2 FQNEAQ come from the germline V gene (reference sequence). V was pared by 5 bases and J by 4 bases, with 15 bases of the junction left unmatched. CDR3 length equals 17 residues. CDR3 amino acids: CASSPGNSGTSRETQYF. For the CDR3, the DNA is TGTGCCAGCAGCCCTGGAAATAGCGGGACCTCTAGAGAGACCCAGTACTTC.

The rearrangement links TRBV7-3 to TRBJ1-2, with TRBD1 as a possible D gene (5 bases). The V gene lost 4 bases and the J gene lost 4 bases, with 13 bases spanning the gap. Germline lookup yields CDR1 SGHTA and CDR2 FQGTGA. The CDR3 is made up of 14 amino acids. CDR3 sequence reads: CASSYSRGTYGYTF. The CDR3 region has the DNA TGTGCCAGCAGCTACAGTAGGGGTACCTATGGCTACACCTTC.

The V gene is TRBV25-1, the J gene TRBJ1-1; D remains unclear. Trimming pared 3 bases from V and 0 bases from J, leaving 20 bases between. This CDR3 has 18 residues. The V gene's germline CDR1 is MGHDK and CDR2 SYGVNS. As DNA, the CDR3 is TGTGCCAGCAGTGACCGCACGCAGGTTGAACCCATGAACACTGAAGCTTTCTTT. Amino acid sequence: CASSDRTQVEPMNTEAFF.

The rearrangement links TRBV6-1 to TRBJ1-4; 9 bases line up with TRBD1. The germline V gene has CDR1 MNHNS and CDR2 SASEGT. The CDR3 consists of 18 residues. Trimming took 2 bases from V and 10 from J; bases not matched to a gene: 17. CDR3 nucleotide sequence: TGTGCCAGCAGTGAAACCGGGACAGGGATGGGAGGTGCGACAAAACTGTTTTTT. This codes for CASSETGTGMGGATKLFF.

The V and J genes are TRBV7-2 and TRBJ1-3; D remains unclear. The CDR3 is 13 residues long. Germline loops: CDR1 SGHTA, CDR2 FQGNSA. V was pared by 5 bases and J by 4 bases, with 9 bases between. Here the CDR3 reads CASSVTQGNTIYF. The CDR3 DNA is TGTGCCAGCAGCGTGACACAAGGAAACACCATATATTTT.

This clone was counted a few times. The chain is built from TRBV5-6 and TRBJ2-7, with D unclear. Trimming shortened V by 0 bases and J by 5 bases, and 6 bases separated the two germline ends. Germline V gene data show CDR1 as SGHDT and CDR2 as YYEEEE. The CDR3 is made up of 12 amino acids. This CDR3 is CASSLVADEQYF. In nucleotides, the CDR3 is TGTGCCAGCAGCTTGGTGGCGGACGAGCAGTACTTC.

This clone was found a few times. V usage is TRBV28 and J usage is TRBJ2-5; tentative D call: TRBD2 (6 bases). This CDR3 region has 14 residues. CDR1 MDHEN and CDR2 SYDVKM come from the germline V gene. The V gene lost 3 bases and the J gene lost 6 bases, with 14 bases spanning the gap. CDR3 protein: CASSFLGEVKTQYF. CDR3 DNA sequence: TGTGCCAGCAGTTTTTTAGGGGAGGTAAAGACCCAGTACTTC.

The rearrangement joins TRBV6-6 to TRBJ2-5; 14 bases line up with TRBD2. Gene TRBJ2-7 matches the end of the DNA better, so the J call may be wrong. The CDR3 length is 16 residues. From germline, CDR1 is MNHNY and CDR2 SVGAGI (reference sequence). The CDR3 here is CASSPGLAGVGYEQYF. DNA of the CDR3: TGTGCCAGCAGTCCGGGACTAGCGGGAGTGGGCTACGAGCAGTACTTC.

This clone was recorded only once. This chain connects TRBV5-4 to TRBJ2-2; TRBD2 matches at 13 bases. The germline gives CDR1 SGHNT, CDR2 YYREEE (reference sequence). The CDR3 covers 20 residues. V was clipped by 2 bases and J by 4 bases; unmatched bases: 14. The CDR3 loop reads CASSLYSGLAGVSSTGELFF. CDR3 nucleotide sequence: TGTGCCAGCAGCTTATACTCTGGACTAGCGGGAGTGTCGAGCACCGGGGAGCTGTTTTTT.

J is TRBJ2-7 and V is TRBV7-8; D gene ambiguous. Trimming left V 1 base short and J 4 bases short, with 2 bases between. The CDR3 length is 11 residues. Germline lookup yields CDR1 SGHVS and CDR2 FQNEAQ. DNA of the CDR3: TGTGCCAGCAGCTTAGTTTACGAGCAGTACTTC. As protein: CASSLVYEQYF.

This clone has only a few counts. The chain employs TRBV7-9 and TRBJ2-1; either TRBD1 or TRBD2 may supply D (5 bases each). In germline, CDR1 is SEHNR, CDR2 FQNEAQ (reference sequence). Deletions cut 4 bases from V and 4 bases from J, with 17 bases between. The CDR3 loop spans 16 amino acids. CDR3 region: CASSSPLRGPYNEQFF. DNA of the CDR3: TGTGCCAGCAGCTCCCCTTTACGGGGACCTTACAATGAGCAGTTCTTC. Full variable domain (outside the CDR3, taken from reference TRBV7-9 and TRBJ2-1): DTGVSQNPRHKITKRGQNVTFRCDPISEHNRLYWYRQTLGQGPEFLTYFQNEAQLEKSRLLSDRFSAERPKGSFSTLEIQRTEQGDSAMYLCASSSPLRGPYNEQFFGPGTRLTVL.

A few counts support this clone. V usage is TRBV7-9 and J usage is TRBJ1-5; 8 bases agree with TRBD1. Germline assignment: CDR1 SEHNR and CDR2 FQNEAQ (reference sequence). This CDR3 contains 13 residues. The ends lost 5 bases at V and 10 bases at J; junction bases unmatched: 7. The CDR3 bases are TGTGCCAGCAGCGAACAGGGGGAAAGCCCCCAGCATTTT. This codes for CASSEQGESPQHF.

The table lists this clone with a count of one. The rearrangement joins TRBV7-9 to TRBJ2-7; no clear D gene. There are 14 residues in the CDR3. Germline V CDR1 and CDR2: SEHNR, FQNEAQ (reference sequence). Trimming took off 2 bases at V and 6 bases at J, with 14 bases between the two ends. The CDR3 DNA reads TGTGCCAGCAGCTTAAACGGCCTGTTGGGCGAGCAGTACTTC. The encoded protein is CASSLNGLLGEQYF.

The gene calls are TRBV29-1 and TRBJ1-1; TRBD1 aligns across 7 bases. CDR3 length: 14 residues. J gave up 4 bases and V 3 bases, and 8 bases lay outside the gene matches. Germline loops: CDR1 SQVTM, CDR2 ANQGSEA. The CDR3, as DNA: TGCAGCGTTGAGGGGGACAGAGGTACCACTGAAGCTTTCTTT. This codes for CSVEGDRGTTEAFF.